Listed below are T cell receptor beta chains from one sample, sequenced in a study of vaccination and CD4 T cells after COVID-19. TCRdb used MiXCR to reprocess the PCR reads, holding one entry per CDR3 protein. The table lists approximately 20,000 distinct CDR3 sequences, roughly 78% of them singletons. What these receptors recognize is not known. The material was CD4+ T cells from blood, cultured in vitro, obtained after SARS-CoV-2 vaccination. The receptor source for this set is a human donor who received a COVID-19 vaccine. Both conserved end residues are part of each CDR3. Fields, in order: J gene, V gene, clone size, D gene, CDR3 protein, CDR3 DNA. A D gene is named only where the DNA matches it firmly. Clone size appears in some rows only: once, few, many, or a class for an expanded clone.

>TRBJ1-1|TRBV20-1|-|TRBD1
CSARDRGDRGLTEAFF
TGCAGTGCTAGAGATCGGGGGGACAGGGGGCTTACTGAAGCTTTCTTT
>TRBJ1-6|TRBV3-1|-|-
CASSQVGGSPLHF
TGTGCCAGCAGCCAAGTAGGTGGTTCACCCCTCCACTTT
>TRBJ1-2|TRBV5-6|-|-
CASSPPGANYGYTF
TGTGCCAGCAGCCCCCCGGGGGCTAACTATGGCTACACCTTC
>TRBJ1-1|TRBV10-1|-|TRBD1
CASRGSGQGEAFF
TGCGCCAGCAGAGGTTCCGGACAGGGTGAAGCTTTCTTT
>TRBJ1-1|TRBV7-6|-|-
CASSARRGGANTEAFF
TGTGCCAGCAGCGCCCGGCGGGGAGGGGCGAACACTGAAGCTTTCTTT
>TRBJ2-3|TRBV15|once|TRBD1
CATSYQGADTQYF
TGTGCCACCAGTTATCAGGGGGCGGATACGCAGTATTTT
>TRBJ1-3|TRBV12-3/TRBV12-4|-|-
CASSSPGNTIYF
TGTGCCAGCAGTTCCCCTGGAAACACCATATATTTT
>TRBJ1-2|TRBV6-5|-|TRBD1
CASSYSTGNYGYTF
TGTGCCAGCAGTTACTCGACAGGGAACTATGGCTACACCTTC
>TRBJ2-5|TRBV19|-|-
CASSIGRSGETQYF
TGTGCCAGTAGTATAGGAAGGTCCGGAGAGACCCAGTACTTC
>TRBJ1-2|TRBV3-1|medium-sized|-
CASSHGGTGYGYTF
TGTGCCAGCAGCCATGGGGGAACGGGTTATGGCTACACCTTC
>TRBJ1-2|TRBV6-2/TRBV6-3|-|-
CASSYGIFGYTF
TGTGCCAGCAGTTATGGGATCTTTGGCTACACCTTC
>TRBJ1-2|TRBV6-5|-|-
CASSYSLNYGYTF
TGTGCCAGCAGTTACTCCCTAAACTATGGCTACACCTTC
>TRBJ1-2|TRBV2|few|TRBD1
CASKTDRGGYTF
TGTGCCAGCAAGACAGACAGGGGCGGCTACACCTTC
>TRBJ2-4|TRBV6-5|-|-
CASSYSYRRNDIQYF
TGTGCCAGCAGTTACTCATACCGCCGAAACGACATTCAGTACTTC
>TRBJ1-1|TRBV20-1|-|-
CSARGEPMNTEAFF
TGCAGTGCTAGAGGGGAACCTATGAACACTGAAGCTTTCTTT
>TRBJ1-2|TRBV27|few|-
CASRIQTGNYGYTF
TGTGCCAGCAGGATACAAACAGGGAACTATGGCTACACCTTC
>TRBJ2-5|TRBV19|-|TRBD1
CASSPLGGRETQYF
TGTGCCAGTAGTCCCTTAGGGGGCAGGGAGACCCAGTACTTC
>TRBJ2-3|TRBV30|-|-
CAWSVGPPVADTQYF
TGTGCCTGGAGTGTCGGACCCCCGGTGGCAGATACGCAGTATTTT
>TRBJ2-5|TRBV14|-|-
CASSQGDVRETQYF
TGTGCCAGCAGCCAAGGGGACGTTAGGGAGACCCAGTACTTC
>TRBJ2-3|TRBV20-1|-|TRBD2
CSATTSTFSTDTQYF
TGCAGTGCCACGACTAGCACTTTTAGCACAGATACGCAGTATTTT
>TRBJ2-7|TRBV2|-|TRBD1
CASGRVGQGLYEQYF
TGTGCCAGCGGAAGAGTGGGACAGGGGCTCTACGAGCAGTACTTC
>TRBJ2-5|TRBV24-1|few|TRBD2
CATSDPGLVGETQYF
TGTGCCACCAGTGATCCTGGACTAGTCGGTGAGACCCAGTACTTC
>TRBJ1-1|TRBV24-1|-|-
CATSDSTGGGNTEAFF
TGTGCCACCAGTGATTCAACAGGAGGAGGGAACACTGAAGCTTTCTTT
>TRBJ2-5|TRBV5-1|-|-
CASSLGGNQETQYF
TGCGCCAGCAGCTTGGGCGGAAACCAAGAGACCCAGTACTTC
>TRBJ1-2|TRBV2|-|-
CASSEEGYGYTF
TGTGCCAGCAGTGAAGAAGGATATGGCTACACCTTC
>TRBJ2-5|TRBV7-8|-|TRBD1
CASSLQGASQETQYF
TGTGCCAGCAGCTTACAGGGGGCCAGTCAAGAGACCCAGTACTTC
>TRBJ1-2|TRBV7-2|-|-
CASSLAVQGPNYGYTF
TGTGCCAGCAGCTTAGCTGTCCAGGGCCCTAACTATGGCTACACCTTC
>TRBJ2-3|TRBV6-1|-|-
CASRPRDFLTDTQYF
TGTGCCAGCAGGCCCCGGGATTTCCTGACAGATACGCAGTATTTT
>TRBJ1-5|TRBV6-5|once|-
CASSYSAGATQHF
TGTGCCAGCAGTTACTCAGCGGGGGCGACGCAGCATTTT
>TRBJ1-1|TRBV20-1|-|TRBD1
CSATRQGAEAFF
TGCAGTGCCACAAGACAGGGGGCCGAAGCTTTCTTT
>TRBJ1-6|TRBV20-1|once|-
CSARGGRNSPLHF
TGCAGTGCTAGAGGCGGACGAAATTCACCCCTCCACTTT
>TRBJ2-3|TRBV7-2|-|TRBD2
CASSSFGSGGADTQYF
TGTGCCAGCAGCTCCTTCGGTAGCGGGGGCGCAGATACGCAGTATTTT
>TRBJ2-7|TRBV10-2|-|TRBD1
CASSETQGAGGADEQYF
TGCGCCAGCAGTGAGACCCAAGGGGCAGGGGGCGCGGATGAGCAGTACTTC
>TRBJ1-5|TRBV4-2|-|-
CASSQDPAQPQHF
TGTGCCAGCAGCCAAGATCCGGCCCAGCCCCAGCATTTT
>TRBJ2-1|TRBV7-8|-|-
CASSLAAQAHQNNEQFF
TGTGCCAGCAGCTTAGCGGCGCAGGCGCATCAAAACAATGAGCAGTTCTTC
>TRBJ2-5|TRBV6-1|-|-
CASSAPSAGTTETQYF
TGTGCCAGCAGCGCGCCCAGCGCGGGGACGACGGAGACCCAGTACTTC
>TRBJ2-5|TRBV19|-|-
CASRKGPSGGETQYF
TGTGCCAGTAGGAAGGGACCGTCCGGGGGAGAGACCCAGTACTTC
>TRBJ1-1|TRBV29-1|-|-
CSVHPGVSGTELTAEAFF
TGCAGCGTTCATCCGGGAGTGTCAGGGACTGAACTGACGGCTGAAGCTTTCTTT
>TRBJ1-6|TRBV14|-|-
CASSLAGSNSPLHF
TGTGCCAGCAGCCTGGCGGGGTCCAATTCACCCCTCCACTTT
>TRBJ1-1|TRBV2|-|TRBD1
CASRLQGGLGEAFF
TGTGCCAGCAGATTGCAAGGGGGCCTGGGTGAAGCTTTCTTT
>TRBJ2-4|TRBV24-1|-|-
CATSDSRGSLAKNIQYF
TGTGCCACCAGTGACTCCCGAGGCAGCCTAGCCAAAAACATTCAGTACTTC
>TRBJ2-5|TRBV11-3|-|TRBD2
CASSPQGLAGKETQYF
TGTGCCAGCAGCCCCCAGGGACTAGCGGGGAAAGAGACCCAGTACTTC
>TRBJ1-2|TRBV2|-|TRBD1
CASAPGQGKYGYTF
TGTGCCAGCGCCCCGGGACAGGGGAAGTATGGCTACACCTTC
>TRBJ1-1|TRBV24-1|-|-
CASTDGLNTEAFF
TGTGCCTCGACCGACGGTTTGAACACTGAAGCTTTCTTT
>TRBJ1-2|TRBV5-1|-|-
CASSLDGRSANYGYTF
TGCGCCAGCAGCTTGGACGGACGGTCAGCTAACTATGGCTACACCTTC
>TRBJ2-5|TRBV20-1|few|-
CSARGVMQETQYF
TGCAGTGCTAGAGGGGTCATGCAAGAGACCCAGTACTTC
>TRBJ2-7|TRBV9|-|TRBD2
CASSVAREGSYEQYF
TGTGCCAGCAGCGTAGCCCGGGAGGGTTCCTACGAGCAGTACTTC